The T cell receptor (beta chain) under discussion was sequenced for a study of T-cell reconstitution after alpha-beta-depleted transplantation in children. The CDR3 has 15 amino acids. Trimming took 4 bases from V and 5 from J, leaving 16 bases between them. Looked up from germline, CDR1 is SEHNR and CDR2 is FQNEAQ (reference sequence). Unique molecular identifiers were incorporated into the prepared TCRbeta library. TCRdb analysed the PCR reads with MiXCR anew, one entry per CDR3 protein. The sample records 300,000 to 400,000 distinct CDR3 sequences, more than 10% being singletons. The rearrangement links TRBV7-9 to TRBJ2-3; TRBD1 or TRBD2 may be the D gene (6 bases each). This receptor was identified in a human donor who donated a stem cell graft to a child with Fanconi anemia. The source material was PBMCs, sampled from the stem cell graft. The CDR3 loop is CASSYGPGAEDTQYF. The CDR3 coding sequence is TGTGCCAGCAGCTATGGGCCGGGGGCGGAAGATACGCAGTATTTT.